A single T cell receptor (beta chain) is shown here with its context. The data were obtained in a study of identical twins. V lost 7 bases and J lost 1, with 15 bases in between. Germline loops: CDR1 DFQATT, CDR2 SNEGSKA (reference sequence). There are 14 residues in the CDR3. TCRdb fed the 5' RACE reads into MiXCR, producing one record per CDR3 protein. The sample lists more than 650,000 distinct CDR3 sequences, around 6% seen once, with around 2% in the top ten. Sequences were obtained from naive T cells sorted from blood. This chain uses TRBV20-1 with TRBJ2-3; D is unclear. This receptor was taken from a man younger than 35 in good health. CDR3 coding DNA: TGCAGTGGGGCGGAACCGAGCGGCACAGATACGCAGTATTTT. This encodes CSGAEPSGTDTQYF.